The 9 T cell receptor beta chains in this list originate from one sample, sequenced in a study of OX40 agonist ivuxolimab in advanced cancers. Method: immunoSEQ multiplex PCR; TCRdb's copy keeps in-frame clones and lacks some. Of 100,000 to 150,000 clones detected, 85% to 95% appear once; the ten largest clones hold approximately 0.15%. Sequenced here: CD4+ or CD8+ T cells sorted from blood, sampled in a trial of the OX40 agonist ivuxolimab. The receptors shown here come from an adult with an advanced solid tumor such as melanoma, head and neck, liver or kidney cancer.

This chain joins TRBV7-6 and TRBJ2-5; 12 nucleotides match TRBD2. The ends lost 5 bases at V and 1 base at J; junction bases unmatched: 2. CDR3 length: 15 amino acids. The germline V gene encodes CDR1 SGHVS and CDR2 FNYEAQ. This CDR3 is CASSTSGGFQETQYF. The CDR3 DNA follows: TGTGCCAGCAGCACTAGCGGGGGGTTCCAAGAGACCCAGTACTTC.

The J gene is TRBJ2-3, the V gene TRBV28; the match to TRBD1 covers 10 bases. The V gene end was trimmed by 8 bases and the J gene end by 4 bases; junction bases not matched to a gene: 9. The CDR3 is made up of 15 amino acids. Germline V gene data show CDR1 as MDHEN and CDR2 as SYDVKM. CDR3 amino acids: CASRRQGALADTQYF. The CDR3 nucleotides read TGTGCCAGCCGCCGACAGGGGGCGCTGGCAGATACGCAGTATTTT.

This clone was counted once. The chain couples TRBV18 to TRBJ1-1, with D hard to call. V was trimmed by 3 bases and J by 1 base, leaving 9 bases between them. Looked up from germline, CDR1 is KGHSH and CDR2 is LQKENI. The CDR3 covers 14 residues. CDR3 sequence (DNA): TGTGCCAGCTCACCCCCCTCGGGGAACACTGAAGCTTTCTTT. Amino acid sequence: CASSPPSGNTEAFF.

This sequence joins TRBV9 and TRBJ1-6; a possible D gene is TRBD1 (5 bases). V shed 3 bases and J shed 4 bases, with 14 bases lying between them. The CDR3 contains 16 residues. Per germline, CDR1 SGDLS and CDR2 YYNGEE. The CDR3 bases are TGTGCCAGCAGCGCCGGGACGGGACCGTATAATTCACCCCTCCACTTT. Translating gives CASSAGTGPYNSPLHF.

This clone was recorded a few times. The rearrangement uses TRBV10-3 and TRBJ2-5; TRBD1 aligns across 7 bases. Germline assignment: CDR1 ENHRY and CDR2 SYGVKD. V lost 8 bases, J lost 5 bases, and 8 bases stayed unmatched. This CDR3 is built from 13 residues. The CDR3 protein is CAISRPTGETQYF. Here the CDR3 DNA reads TGTGCCATCTCGAGACCGACAGGGGAGACCCAGTACTTC.

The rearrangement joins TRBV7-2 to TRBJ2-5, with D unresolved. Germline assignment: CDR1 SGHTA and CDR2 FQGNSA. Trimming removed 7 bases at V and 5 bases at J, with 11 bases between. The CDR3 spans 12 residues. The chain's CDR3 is CASTVGGETQYF. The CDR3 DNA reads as TGTGCCAGCACCGTAGGTGGGGAGACCCAGTACTTC.

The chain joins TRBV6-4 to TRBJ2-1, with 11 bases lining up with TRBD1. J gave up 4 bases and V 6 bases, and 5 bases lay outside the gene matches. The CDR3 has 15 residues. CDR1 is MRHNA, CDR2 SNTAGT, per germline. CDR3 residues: CASSEGTGGYNEQFF. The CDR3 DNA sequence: TGTGCCAGCAGCGAAGGGACAGGGGGTTACAATGAGCAGTTCTTC.

The CDR3 DNA reads as TGTGCCAGCTCACCTAGCCGTTATCGGGAGCCTAATTCACCCCTCCACTTT. It is translated as CASSPSRYREPNSPLHF. This chain joins TRBV18 and TRBJ1-6; D is unclear. Germline CDR1 is KGHSH and CDR2 is LQKENI. V was trimmed by 3 bases and J by 6 bases, leaving 18 bases between them. The CDR3 is 17 amino acids. Variable domain in full (rest from reference TRBV18 and TRBJ1-6): NAGVMQNPRHLVRRRGQEARLRCSPMKGHSHVYWYRQLPEEGLKFMVYLQKENIIDESGMPKERFSAEFPKEGPSILRIQQVVRGDSAAYFCASSPSRYREPNSPLHFGNGTRLTVT.

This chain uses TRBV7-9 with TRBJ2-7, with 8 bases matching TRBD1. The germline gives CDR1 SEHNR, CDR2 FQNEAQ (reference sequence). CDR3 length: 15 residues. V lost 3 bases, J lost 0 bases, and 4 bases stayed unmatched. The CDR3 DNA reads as TGTGCCAGCAGCTTGGGACAGGCGGTCTCCTACGAGCAGTACTTC. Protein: CASSLGQAVSYEQYF. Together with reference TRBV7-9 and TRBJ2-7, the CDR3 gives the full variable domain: DTGVSQNPRHKITKRGQNVTFRCDPISEHNRLYWYRQTLGQGPEFLTYFQNEAQLEKSRLLSDRFSAERPKGSFSTLEIQRTEQGDSAMYLCASSLGQAVSYEQYFGPGTRLTVT.